This TCR beta chain was captured by sequencing in a study of identical twins. The length of the CDR3 is 17 residues. Germline CDR1 SEHNR, CDR2 FQNEAQ (reference sequence). V lost 0 bases, J lost 3 bases, and 6 bases stayed unmatched. A word on this clonotype: Its target is not known.

Template switching introduced a universal primer site, and the cDNA bore unique molecular identifiers. TCRdb reprocessed the 5' RACE reads with MiXCR, giving one entry per CDR3 protein. The sample holds a few hundred thousand distinct CDR3 sequences, about 18% seen once. Study-level results: Excess twin sharing in beta out-of-frame sequences was weaker. Low generation-probability sequences were in excess among twin-shared out-of-frame alpha sequences. Cord blood beta clonotypes that were abundant carried fewer insertions, and memory repertoires showed no such trend.

This TCR came from a man over 45 in good health. This chain joins TRBV7-9 and TRBJ2-2, with TRBD1 matching 8 bases. The specimen was naive T cells sorted from blood. The CDR3 coding sequence is TGTGCCAGCAGCTTAGCGCGGCAGACAGGGGACACCGGGGAGCTGTTTTTT. Protein: CASSLARQTGDTGELFF.